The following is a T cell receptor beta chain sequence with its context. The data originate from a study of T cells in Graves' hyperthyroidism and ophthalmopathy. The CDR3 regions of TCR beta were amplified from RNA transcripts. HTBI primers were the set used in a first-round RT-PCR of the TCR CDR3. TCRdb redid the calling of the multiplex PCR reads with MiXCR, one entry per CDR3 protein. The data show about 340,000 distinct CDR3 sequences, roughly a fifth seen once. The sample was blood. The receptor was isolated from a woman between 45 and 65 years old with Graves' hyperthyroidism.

This CDR3 is CASSLTPSGRETQYF. CDR3 nucleotide sequence: TGCGCCAGCAGCTTGACTCCTAGCGGGCGAGAGACCCAGTACTTC. The rearrangement joins TRBV5-1 to TRBJ2-5, with 8 bases matching TRBD2. The J segment lost 4 bases and the V segment lost 1 base, leaving 6 bases of the junction unmatched. Germline values: CDR1 SGHRS, CDR2 YFSETQ. The CDR3 is 15 amino acids.